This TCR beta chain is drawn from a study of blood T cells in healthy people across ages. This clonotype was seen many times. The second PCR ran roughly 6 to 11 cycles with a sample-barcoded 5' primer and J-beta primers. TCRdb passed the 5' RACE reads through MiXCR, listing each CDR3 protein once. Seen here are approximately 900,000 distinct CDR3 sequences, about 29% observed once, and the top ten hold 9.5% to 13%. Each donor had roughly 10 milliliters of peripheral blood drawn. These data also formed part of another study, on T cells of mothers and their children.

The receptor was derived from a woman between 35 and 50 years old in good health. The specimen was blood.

CDR3 nucleotides: TGCAGCGTCGCTTCGACTTCTTACAATGAGCAGTTCTTC. Translated, it gives CSVASTSYNEQFF. V usage is TRBV29-1 and J usage is TRBJ2-1; D call uncertain. This CDR3 region has 13 residues. Trimming removed 6 bases from V and 4 bases from J, with 13 bases in between. The germline V gene encodes CDR1 SQVTM and CDR2 ANQGSEA.